The present TCR beta chain was sequenced within a study of cytomegalovirus exposure and HLA in healthy donors. V dropped 3 bases and J dropped 4; count of bases not matched to a gene: 13. The CDR3 length is 17 residues. The V gene's germline CDR1 is LNHNV and CDR2 YYDKDF (reference sequence). The study ran its PCR with 60 Vbeta and 13 Jbeta primers. Profiling relied on immunoSEQ multiplex PCR, and the TCRdb table lists in-frame clones only, not all of them. This table holds about 150,000 clones, around 68% found once. The J gene is TRBJ2-3, the V gene TRBV15; 7 bases are a match to TRBD2. The sequence derives from a man aged 25 to 45 in good health and CMV-seronegative. Sequences were obtained from PBMCs. Written as DNA, the CDR3 is TGTGCCACCAGCAGCTGGGCCACCAGACTAGCCCCAGATACGCAGTATTTT. Its translation: CATSSWATRLAPDTQYF.